This TCR beta chain was sequenced in a study of blood T cell repertoires in COVID-19 (dated by TCRdb to about 2020). Regarding the research as a whole: The collaborator samples originated in the United States, Italy and Spain and spanned the acute and convalescent phases of COVID-19. The material from the prospective study consisted of cDNA or gDNA derived from T cells, B-cell-depleted T cells, or PBMCs. The dataset comprised deeply sampled blood TCRbeta repertoires from subjects exposed to, actively infected with, or recovered from COVID-19. A freely available public database, intended as a resource for researchers studying the immune response to SARS-CoV-2, is where the repertoires were released. Samples came from the ongoing ImmuneRACE study (first 160 participants) plus 1,254 subjects from 6 global collaborators. The sample metadata nearly always contained a de-identified subject ID, COVID-19 status, age in years and sex. Where available, HLA class I and class II types were obtained from metadata supplied by the sample provider rather than from assay-based typing.

The paper as a whole reports these results and caveats: The quantity of clinical and demographic metadata differed by source and by participant and was supplied without curation.

The cysteine opens and the phenylalanine closes a CDR3 of 13 amino acids. Of the read, only the CDR3 DNA is kept; its 39 bases are in frame from base 1. V drops 0 bases and J drops 1 base, leaving 5 bases in between. CDR1 and CDR2 are read off the germline V gene as SGHDT and YYEEEE. About this clone itself: Its antigen is currently not known. Within one base of it there is no much larger clone, and no base qualities were kept.

Collaborating institutions collected whole blood in K2EDTA tubes following their own protocols. For TCRbeta analysis, collaborators shipped samples as frozen whole blood, isolated PBMCs, or DNA extracted from either of those sample types. TCRbeta CDR3 regions were amplified from genomic DNA by means of the immunoSEQ Assay, a bias-controlled multiplex PCR. On the study's bioinformatics: The number of nucleated cells in each sample was estimated by amplification of reference gene primers within the assay. Sequence reads were collapsed and filtered to measure the absolute abundance of every unique TCRbeta CDR3 rearrangement. For each sample, productive Simpson clonality was calculated as the square root of Simpson's diversity index across productive rearrangements. TCRdb obtained this table from immuneACCESS and retained in-frame rearrangements with V and J assigned. These tables miss some clones; where compared with another copy, unresolved V genes account for less than half of the shortfall, and the remainder is unexplained. For V, J and clone size, that table is used; D and trimming come from the DNA. The sample yields about 130,000 clones; approximately 85% were counted once. The ten largest clones add up to 10% to 15% of the sample.

This sequence originates from a human donor in a cohort sampled during active COVID-19. What was sequenced was peripheral blood. Here the chain combines TRBV5-6 and TRBJ2-7; the D gene is not confidently resolved. The DNA sequence reads TGTGCCAGCAGCTTGGATACATCCTACGAGCAGTACTTC. It translates as CASSLDTSYEQYF.